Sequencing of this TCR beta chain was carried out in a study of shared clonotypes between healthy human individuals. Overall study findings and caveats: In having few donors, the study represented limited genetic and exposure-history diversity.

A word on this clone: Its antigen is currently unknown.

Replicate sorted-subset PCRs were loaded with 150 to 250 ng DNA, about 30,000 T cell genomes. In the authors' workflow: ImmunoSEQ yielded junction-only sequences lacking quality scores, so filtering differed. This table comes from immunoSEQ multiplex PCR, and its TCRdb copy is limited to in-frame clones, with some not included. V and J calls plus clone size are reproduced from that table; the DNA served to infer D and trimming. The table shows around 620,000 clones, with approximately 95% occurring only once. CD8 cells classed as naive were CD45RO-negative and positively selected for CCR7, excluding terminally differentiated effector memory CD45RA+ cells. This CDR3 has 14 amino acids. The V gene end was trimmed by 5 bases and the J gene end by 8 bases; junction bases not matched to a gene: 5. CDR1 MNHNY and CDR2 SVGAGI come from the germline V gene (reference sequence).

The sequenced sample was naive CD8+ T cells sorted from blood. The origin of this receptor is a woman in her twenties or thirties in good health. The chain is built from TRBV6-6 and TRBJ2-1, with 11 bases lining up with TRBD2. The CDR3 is CASSGLGLADEQFF. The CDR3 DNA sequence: TGTGCCAGCAGTGGATTGGGACTAGCGGATGAGCAGTTCTTC.